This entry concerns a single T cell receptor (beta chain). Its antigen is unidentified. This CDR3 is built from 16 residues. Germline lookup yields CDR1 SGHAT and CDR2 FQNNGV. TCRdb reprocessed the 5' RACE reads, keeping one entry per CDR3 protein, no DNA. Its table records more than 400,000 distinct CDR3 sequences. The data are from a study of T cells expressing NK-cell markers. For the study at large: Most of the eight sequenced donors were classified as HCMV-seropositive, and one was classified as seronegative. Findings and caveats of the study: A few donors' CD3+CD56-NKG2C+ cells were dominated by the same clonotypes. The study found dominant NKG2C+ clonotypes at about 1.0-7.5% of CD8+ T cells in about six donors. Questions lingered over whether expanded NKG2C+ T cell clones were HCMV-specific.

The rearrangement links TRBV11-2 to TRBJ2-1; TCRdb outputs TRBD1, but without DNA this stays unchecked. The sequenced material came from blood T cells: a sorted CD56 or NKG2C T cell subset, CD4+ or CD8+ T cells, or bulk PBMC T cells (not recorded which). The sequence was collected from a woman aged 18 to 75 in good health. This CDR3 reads CASSRRTGRAYNEQFF.